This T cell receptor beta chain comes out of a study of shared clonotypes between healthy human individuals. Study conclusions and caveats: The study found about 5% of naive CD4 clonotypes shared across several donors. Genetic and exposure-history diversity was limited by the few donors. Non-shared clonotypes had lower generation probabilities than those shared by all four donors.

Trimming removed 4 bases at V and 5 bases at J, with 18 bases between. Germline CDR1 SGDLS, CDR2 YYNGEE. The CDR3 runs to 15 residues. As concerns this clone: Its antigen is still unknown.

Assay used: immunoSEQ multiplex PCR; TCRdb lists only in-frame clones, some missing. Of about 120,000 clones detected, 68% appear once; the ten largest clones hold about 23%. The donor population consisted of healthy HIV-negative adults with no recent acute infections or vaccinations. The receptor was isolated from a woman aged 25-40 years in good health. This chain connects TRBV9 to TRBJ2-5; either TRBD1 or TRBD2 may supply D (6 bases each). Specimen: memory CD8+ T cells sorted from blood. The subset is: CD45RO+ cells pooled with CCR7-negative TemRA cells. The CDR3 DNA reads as TGTGCCAGCAGCCGGGGGCCGTTCGTCACTGAGACCCAGTACTTC. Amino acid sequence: CASSRGPFVTETQYF. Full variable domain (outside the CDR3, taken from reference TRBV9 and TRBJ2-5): DSGVTQTPKHLITATGQRVTLRCSPRSGDLSVYWYQQSLDQGLQFLIQYYNGEERAKGNILERFSAQQFPDLHSELNLSSLELGDSALYFCASSRGPFVTETQYFGPGTRLLVL.